The rows below give T cell receptor beta chains drawn from one sample of a study of blood T cell repertoires in COVID-19. TCRdb keeps only in-frame clones here, not all; method: immunoSEQ multiplex PCR. The sample consists of approximately 230,000 clones, around 89% of them appearing once. The sequencing input was peripheral blood. Receptor source: a woman between 25 and 40 years old with COVID-19, enrolled during active disease. CDR3s include the opening cysteine and the closing phenylalanine or tryptophan. A D gene is named only where the DNA matches it firmly. Clone size appears in some rows only: once, few, many, or a class for an expanded clone.

D,J,V,size,DNA,CDR3
-,TRBJ1-3,TRBV10-3,-,TGTGCCATCAGTGAGAGCAGAAACACCATATATTTT,CAISESRNTIYF
-,TRBJ2-5,TRBV7-9,-,TGTGCCAGCAGCACTCCCGGGAGCCGAGAGACCCAGTACTTC,CASSTPGSRETQYF
-,TRBJ2-3,TRBV7-9,-,TGTGCCAGCAGCTTACGAGGACAGTTCACAGATACGCAGTATTTT,CASSLRGQFTDTQYF
TRBD1,TRBJ2-2,TRBV2,once,TGTGCCAGCTATCTAGGGACAGCAAACACCGGGGAGCTGTTTTTT,CASYLGTANTGELFF
TRBD2,TRBJ2-7,TRBV28,-,TGTGCCACCTGGGAGGGTTCCTACGAGCAGTACTTC,CATWEGSYEQYF
TRBD1,TRBJ2-7,TRBV2,few,TGTGCCAGCAGTGAGGGGTTAGGGGGCACGCACGGCAACGAGCAGTACTTC,CASSEGLGGTHGNEQYF
-,TRBJ2-3,TRBV7-8,-,TGTGCCAGCAGCCGGGGCGGCACAGATACGCAGTATTTT,CASSRGGTDTQYF
-,TRBJ1-2,TRBV28,-,TGTGCCAGCAGTTTAGGACAGTCCAACTATGGCTACACCTTC,CASSLGQSNYGYTF
-,TRBJ1-2,TRBV27,-,TGTGCCAGCAGTTTATCCTTGGGGCAGCCTAACTATGGCTACACCTTC,CASSLSLGQPNYGYTF
-,TRBJ1-1,TRBV24-1,-,TGTGCCACCAGTCTCGGCACTGAAGCTTTCTTT,CATSLGTEAFF
-,TRBJ1-5,TRBV5-3,-,TGTGCCAATACGGCGGACAATCAGCCCCAGCATTTT,CANTADNQPQHF
-,TRBJ1-5,TRBV6-1,few,TGTGCCAGCAGTGAAGTGACCCAGGGGCGAGGTCAGCCCCAGCATTTT,CASSEVTQGRGQPQHF
-,TRBJ2-1,TRBV19,-,TGTGCCAGTAGTTTATACAATGAGCAGTTCTTC,CASSLYNEQFF
TRBD2,TRBJ2-1,TRBV18,-,TGTGCCAGCTCACCGACTAGCGGGAGGGCCTCATACAATGAGCAGTTCTTC,CASSPTSGRASYNEQFF
TRBD1,TRBJ2-1,TRBV20-1,-,TGCAGTGCTAGTGGGACAGGGCTGGAAAGGGGCAATGAGCAGTTCTTC,CSASGTGLERGNEQFF
-,TRBJ2-1,TRBV9,-,TGTGCCAGCAGCGCGACCACCGGAGGGTACAATGAGCAGTTCTTC,CASSATTGGYNEQFF
-,TRBJ2-5,TRBV29-1,-,TGCAGCGTTGTGGAGTGGGGGCAGGGGGAGACCCAGTACTTC,CSVVEWGQGETQYF
TRBD1,TRBJ1-5,TRBV6-2/TRBV6-3,-,TGTGCCAGCAGCTCGACAGGGGGCTTAGATCAGCCCCAGCATTTT,CASSSTGGLDQPQHF
-,TRBJ1-1,TRBV5-1,-,TGCGCCAGCAGCTCGGTGGAGGGAGTGCGGACTGAAGCTTTCTTT,CASSSVEGVRTEAFF
TRBD1,TRBJ1-6,TRBV6-5,-,TGTGCCAGCAGCCTGGACAGGGGCTATAATTCACCCCTCCACTTT,CASSLDRGYNSPLHF
-,TRBJ2-2,TRBV14,-,TGTGCCAGCAGCCAGGCCAGGGTTGACGGGGAGCTGTTTTTT,CASSQARVDGELFF
TRBD1,TRBJ1-2,TRBV6-5,-,TGTGCCAGCAGGGACAGGGGAGGTAACTATGGCTACACCTTC,CASRDRGGNYGYTF
-,TRBJ2-7,TRBV5-5,-,TGTGCCAGCAGCTTGTACGGCCTCGGGGTCTACGAGCAGTACTTC,CASSLYGLGVYEQYF
-,TRBJ2-2,TRBV19,-,TGTGCCAGTAGTATGCTAGCCGGGGAGCTGTTTTTT,CASSMLAGELFF
-,TRBJ1-2,TRBV6-5,-,TGTGCCAGCAGTTACTCGGTAGGGGGTCTAAGCTATGGCTACACCTTC,CASSYSVGGLSYGYTF
TRBD1,TRBJ1-6,TRBV10-3,-,TGTGCAGTCAGGGGGCTGTCTAATTCACCCCTCCACTTT,CAVRGLSNSPLHF
-,TRBJ1-1,TRBV2,few,TGTGCCAGCAGTGGGATTGGCGGCACTGAAGCTTTCTTT,CASSGIGGTEAFF
TRBD1,TRBJ1-4,TRBV19,-,TGTGCCAGTAGCAAACAGGGGGCCTCTGAAAAACTGTTTTTT,CASSKQGASEKLFF
TRBD2,TRBJ2-3,TRBV7-2,-,TGTGCCAGCAGCCCCCGCTTAGCGGGGACTACAGATACGCAGTATTTT,CASSPRLAGTTDTQYF
-,TRBJ2-5,TRBV2,-,TGTGCCAGCTCCGGGGTGGAGACCCAGTACTTC,CASSGVETQYF
TRBD1,TRBJ2-2,TRBV2,-,TGTGCCAGCAATAAGGGACAGGGAGGTACCGGGGAGCTGTTTTTT,CASNKGQGGTGELFF
-,TRBJ1-1,TRBV5-8,-,TGTGCCAGCAGCTTGGTTTTTGCGGGCGCAGCTTTCTTT,CASSLVFAGAAFF
TRBD2,TRBJ2-3,TRBV5-5,-,TGTGCCAGCAGCTTGGTGACTAGCGTATGGAGTACGCAGTATTTT,CASSLVTSVWSTQYF
-,TRBJ2-2,TRBV7-9,-,TGTGCCAGCAGCCCCCTGGCGGTCCTCACCGGGGAGCTGTTTTTT,CASSPLAVLTGELFF
-,TRBJ2-2,TRBV6-6,-,TGTGCCAGCAGTCACCCCTTGGGGCTCCCGTGGACCGGGGAGCTGTTTTTT,CASSHPLGLPWTGELFF
-,TRBJ2-7,TRBV11-3,-,TGTGCCAGCAGCTTCAGCAGGGACTCCTACGAGCAGTACTTC,CASSFSRDSYEQYF
-,TRBJ2-4,TRBV9,-,TGTGCCAGCAGCCCCCACGAGAGGGGGATTCAGTACTTC,CASSPHERGIQYF
-,TRBJ1-1,TRBV19,-,TGTGCCAGTAGCCGACCCCTCCCCCGGACACCCTCGAACACTGAAGCTTTCTTT,CASSRPLPRTPSNTEAFF
-,TRBJ2-1,TRBV19,-,TGTGCCAGTAGTATATTCTTCCATGAGCAGTTCTTC,CASSIFFHEQFF
-,TRBJ1-1,TRBV30,-,TGTGCCTGGGATACAGGGTACGGCACTGAAGCTTTCTTT,CAWDTGYGTEAFF
TRBD1,TRBJ1-6,TRBV27,-,TGTGCCAGCAACAGGGGATATAATTCACCCCTCCACTTT,CASNRGYNSPLHF
TRBD2,TRBJ2-3,TRBV6-5,-,TGTGCCAGCAGTTACGGGGCGGGGGGGACTGATACGCAGTATTTT,CASSYGAGGTDTQYF
TRBD2,TRBJ2-3,TRBV10-3,-,TGTGCCATCAGTGACCCGGGGGGAAGCACAGATACGCAGTATTTT,CAISDPGGSTDTQYF
-,TRBJ2-7,TRBV15,once,TGTGCCACCAGCAGAGATCGGGGGTCCGGCGAGCAGTACTTC,CATSRDRGSGEQYF
-,TRBJ2-3,TRBV18,-,TGTGCCAGCTCACCTATGGGAGGACTCACAGATACGCAGTATTTT,CASSPMGGLTDTQYF
-,TRBJ1-2,TRBV28,-,TGTGCCACCCCGGACAGCAGTAACTATGGCTACACCTTC,CATPDSSNYGYTF
-,TRBJ2-4,TRBV4-3,-,TGCGCCAGCAGCCAAGATAGAACCTTAGCCAAAAACATTCAGTACTTC,CASSQDRTLAKNIQYF
TRBD1,TRBJ1-3,TRBV9,-,TGTGCCAGCAGCGTGGGGGACAGGGTTAACACCATATATTTT,CASSVGDRVNTIYF
-,TRBJ1-6,TRBV5-6,-,TGTGCCAGCAGCTTCCGACAGGCCTATAATTCACCCCTCCACTTT,CASSFRQAYNSPLHF
-,TRBJ2-3,TRBV7-9,-,TGTGCCAGCAGCTTAGGGTCCCTTCCTGTCGGGGATACGCAGTATTTT,CASSLGSLPVGDTQYF
-,TRBJ1-1,TRBV19,-,TGTGCCAGTAGTTGGGAGTCGACAATGGTGAACACTGAAGCTTTCTTT,CASSWESTMVNTEAFF
-,TRBJ2-2,TRBV18,-,TGTGCCAGCTCACCCGTCTCACCCGGGACACAAACCGGGGAGCTGTTTTTT,CASSPVSPGTQTGELFF
TRBD2,TRBJ2-5,TRBV11-3,-,TGTGCCAGCAGCTTCCGGACTAGCGGGGGGCAACCGCTCCAAGAGACCCAGTACTTC,CASSFRTSGGQPLQETQYF